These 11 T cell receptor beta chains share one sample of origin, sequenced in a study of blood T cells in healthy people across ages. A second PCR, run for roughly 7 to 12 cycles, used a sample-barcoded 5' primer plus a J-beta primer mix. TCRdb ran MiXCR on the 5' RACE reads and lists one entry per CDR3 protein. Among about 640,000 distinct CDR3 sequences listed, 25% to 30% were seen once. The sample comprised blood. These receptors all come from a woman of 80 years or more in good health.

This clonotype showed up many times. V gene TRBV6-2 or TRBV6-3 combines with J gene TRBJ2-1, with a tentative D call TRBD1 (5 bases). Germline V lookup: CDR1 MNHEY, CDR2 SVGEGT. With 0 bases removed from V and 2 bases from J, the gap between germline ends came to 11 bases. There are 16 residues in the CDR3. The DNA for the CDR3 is TGTGCCAGCAGTTACTCGAGCAGGGTGCCCTACAATGAGCAGTTCTTC. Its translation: CASSYSSRVPYNEQFF.

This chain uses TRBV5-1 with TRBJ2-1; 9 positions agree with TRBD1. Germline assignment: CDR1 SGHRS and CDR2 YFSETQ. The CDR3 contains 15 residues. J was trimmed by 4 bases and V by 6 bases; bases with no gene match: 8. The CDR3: CASTRPGQGYNEQFF. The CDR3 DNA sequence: TGCGCCAGCACTCGGCCGGGACAGGGTTACAATGAGCAGTTCTTC.

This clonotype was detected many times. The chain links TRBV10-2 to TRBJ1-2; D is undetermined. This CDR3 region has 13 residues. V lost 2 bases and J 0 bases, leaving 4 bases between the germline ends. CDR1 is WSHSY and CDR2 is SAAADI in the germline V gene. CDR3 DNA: TGCGCCAGCAGTGAGGCAGCTAACTATGGCTACACCTTC. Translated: CASSEAANYGYTF.

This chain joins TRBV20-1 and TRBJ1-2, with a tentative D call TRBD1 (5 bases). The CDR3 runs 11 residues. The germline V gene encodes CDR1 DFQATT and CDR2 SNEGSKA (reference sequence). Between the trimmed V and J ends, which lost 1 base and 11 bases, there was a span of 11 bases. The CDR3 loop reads CSARAGTLYTF. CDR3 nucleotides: TGCAGTGCTAGAGCCGGGACTCTATACACCTTC.

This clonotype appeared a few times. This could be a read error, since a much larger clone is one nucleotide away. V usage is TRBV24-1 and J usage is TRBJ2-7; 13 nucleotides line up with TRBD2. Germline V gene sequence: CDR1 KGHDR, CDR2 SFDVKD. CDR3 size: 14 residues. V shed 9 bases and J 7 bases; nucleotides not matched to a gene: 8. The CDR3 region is CATGTSGDYNEQYF. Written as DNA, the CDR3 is TGTGCCACCGGGACTAGCGGGGATTACAATGAGCAGTACTTC.

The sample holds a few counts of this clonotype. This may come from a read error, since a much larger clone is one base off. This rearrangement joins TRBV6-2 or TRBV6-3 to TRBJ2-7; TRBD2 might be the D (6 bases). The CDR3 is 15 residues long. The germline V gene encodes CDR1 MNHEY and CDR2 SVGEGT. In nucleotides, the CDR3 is TGTACCAGCTCAAGGCCGTCGCGGGGCCAGAACGAGCAGTACTTC. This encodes CTSSRPSRGQNEQYF.

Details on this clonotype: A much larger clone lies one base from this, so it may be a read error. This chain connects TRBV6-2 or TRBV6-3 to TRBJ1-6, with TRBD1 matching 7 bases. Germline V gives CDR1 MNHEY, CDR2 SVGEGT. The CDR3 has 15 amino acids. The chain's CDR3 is CAGSYSTQGKSPLHF. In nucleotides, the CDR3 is TGTGCCGGCAGTTACTCGACACAGGGGAAATCACCCCTCCACTTT.

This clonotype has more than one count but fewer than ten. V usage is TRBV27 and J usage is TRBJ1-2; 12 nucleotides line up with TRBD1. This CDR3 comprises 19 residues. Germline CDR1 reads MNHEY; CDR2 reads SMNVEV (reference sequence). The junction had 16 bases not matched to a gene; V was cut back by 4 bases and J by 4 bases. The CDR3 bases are TGTGCCAGCAGTTCCACCCCATCTGGGACAGGGGGCGGGTTCTATGGCTACACCTTC. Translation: CASSSTPSGTGGGFYGYTF.

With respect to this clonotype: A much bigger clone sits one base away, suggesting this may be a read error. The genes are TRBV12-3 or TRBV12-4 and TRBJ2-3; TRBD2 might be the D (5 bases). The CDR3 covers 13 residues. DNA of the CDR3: TGTGCCAGCACCGATACGAGGGCAGATACGGAGTATTTT. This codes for CASTDTRADTEYF.

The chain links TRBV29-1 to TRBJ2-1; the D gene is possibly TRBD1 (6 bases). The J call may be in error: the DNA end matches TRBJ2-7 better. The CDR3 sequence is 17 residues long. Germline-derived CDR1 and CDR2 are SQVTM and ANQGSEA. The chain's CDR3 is CNTLGRGLQFSYNEQYF. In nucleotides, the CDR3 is TGCAATACACTGGGCAGGGGTCTCCAGTTCTCCTACAATGAGCAGTACTTC.

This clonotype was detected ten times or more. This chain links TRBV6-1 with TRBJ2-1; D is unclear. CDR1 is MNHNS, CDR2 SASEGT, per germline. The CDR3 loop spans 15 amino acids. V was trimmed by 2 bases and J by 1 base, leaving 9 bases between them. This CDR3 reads CASSERTASYNEQFF. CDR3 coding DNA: TGTGCCAGCAGTGAAAGAACCGCGTCCTACAATGAGCAGTTCTTC.